The clone carrying this T cell receptor beta chain was seen repeatedly, ten times or more. Its antigen is unidentified. The sample comes from a study of early T cells in non-severe SARS-CoV-2 infection. The wider study: Sequencing was performed on bulk RNA from unsorted whole blood, leaving chains unpaired.

The study, taken as a whole, reports: Matches to VDJdb favored anti-spike CD8 responses and missed private and CD4 specificities.

Individual cDNA molecules were tagged with unique molecular identifiers. Each CDR3 protein gets one entry after TCRdb re-called the 5' RACE reads with MiXCR. The sample consists of about 49,000 distinct CDR3 sequences, less than 7.5% of them appearing once. The receptor comes from an adult who was a healthcare worker with PCR-confirmed SARS-CoV-2 infection or an uninfected control (not recorded which). Source: whole blood, taken at baseline.

DNA for the CDR3: TGTGCCAGCAGTTACCTTTACGAGCAGTACTTC. Protein sequence: CASSYLYEQYF. The chain employs TRBV6-2 or TRBV6-3 and TRBJ2-7; D gene uncertain. CDR1 MNHEY and CDR2 SVGEGT come from the germline V gene. This CDR3 contains 11 residues. V was cut by 2 bases and J by 4 bases, with 3 bases left in between.